The clone carrying this T cell receptor (beta chain) was observed at least ten times. Its antigen is still unknown. This sample was taken from a study of T cells in Graves' hyperthyroidism and ophthalmopathy. Study results and limitations: Blood held most thyroid clonotypes expanded above 0.001 frequency.

Diagnoses used clinical symptoms, serum thyroxine and TRAb, thyroid ultrasound and orbital computed tomography. Fresh peripheral blood, about 10 ml of it, supplied the PBMCs. TCR beta CDR3 regions were amplified from RNA transcripts. HTBI primers were employed in a first-round RT-PCR of the TCR CDR3. TCRdb used MiXCR to reprocess the multiplex PCR reads, holding one entry per CDR3 protein. The sample carries around 600,000 distinct CDR3 sequences, around 13% recorded once. The germline CDR1 and CDR2 sequences are MNHNS and SASEGT. Trimming took 2 bases from V and 8 from J; bases not matched to a gene: 8. CDR3 length: 15 residues.

The TCR comes from a woman aged 45-60 years with Graves' ophthalmopathy. Sequencing input: blood. V and J are TRBV6-1 and TRBJ2-1, with 8 bases fitting TRBD1. The CDR3 nucleotides read TGTGCCAGCAGTGAAAGAGGACAGGGAGGCGATGAGCAGTTCTTC. Translation gives CASSERGQGGDEQFF.